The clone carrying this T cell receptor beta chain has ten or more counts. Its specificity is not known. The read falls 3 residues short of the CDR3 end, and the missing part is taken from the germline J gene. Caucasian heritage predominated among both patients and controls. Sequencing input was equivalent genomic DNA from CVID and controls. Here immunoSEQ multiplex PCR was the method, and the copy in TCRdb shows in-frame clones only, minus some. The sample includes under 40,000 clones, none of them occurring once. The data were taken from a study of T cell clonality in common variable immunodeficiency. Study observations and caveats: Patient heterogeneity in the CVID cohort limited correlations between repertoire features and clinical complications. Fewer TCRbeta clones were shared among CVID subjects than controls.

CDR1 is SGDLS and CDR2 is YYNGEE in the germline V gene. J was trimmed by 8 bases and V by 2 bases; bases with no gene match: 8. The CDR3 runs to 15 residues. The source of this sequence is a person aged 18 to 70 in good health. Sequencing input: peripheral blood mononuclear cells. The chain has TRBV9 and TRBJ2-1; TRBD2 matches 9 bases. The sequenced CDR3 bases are TGTGCCAGCAGCGTTCTTGCGGGGGGGCGGGATGAG. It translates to CASSVLAGGRDE. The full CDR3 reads CASSVLAGGRDEQFF.